These 27 T cell receptor beta chains came from one sample sequenced in a study of regulatory T cells in long-lasting Graves disease. The authors built TCR beta libraries using iRepertoire HTBI primers and Arm-PCR of CDR3 regions. One entry per CDR3 protein, called by TCRdb with MiXCR from the multiplex PCR reads. Here the sample spans roughly 350,000 distinct CDR3 sequences, around 15% being singletons. Time point specified: newly diagnosed GD, antithyroid drugs for less than 3 months. Following extraction of RNA from PBMCs, that RNA was used to make the TCR library. These data were likewise used in another study, on T cells in Graves' hyperthyroidism and ophthalmopathy.

Sequencing was performed on peripheral blood mononuclear cells (PBMCs), taken at new diagnosis, from a patient treated with antithyroid drugs. The receptors stem from a woman under 30 with Graves disease.

At least ten counts were recorded for this clonotype. The chain links TRBV2 to TRBJ1-1; unclear D gene. Trimming stripped 8 bases from V and 1 base from J, with 5 bases between. The germline gives CDR1 SNHLY, CDR2 FYNNEI. This CDR3 has 11 residues. The CDR3 loop is CASLGNTEAFF. CDR3 bases: TGTGCCAGCCTTGGGAACACTGAAGCTTTCTTT. The full variable domain, completed using reference TRBV2 and TRBJ1-1, is EPEVTQTPSHQVTQMGQEVILRCVPISNHLYFYWYRQILGQKVEFLVSFYNNEISEKSEIFDDQFSVERPDGSNFTLKIRSTKLEDSAMYFCASLGNTEAFFGQGTRLTVV.

The sample holds many counts of this clonotype. The chain carries TRBV20-1 and TRBJ2-7; 8 bases map to TRBD1. Germline trimming cut 5 bases from V and 2 bases from J; bases unmatched to any gene: 5. This CDR3 contains 13 residues. Looked up from germline, CDR1 is DFQATT and CDR2 is SNEGSKA (reference sequence). The CDR3 sequence: CSAYRDRTYEQYF. The CDR3 region has the DNA TGCAGTGCTTACCGGGACAGGACCTACGAGCAGTACTTC.

About this clonotype itself: An end of the junction differs from the germline gene, which may be a read error. The chain uses TRBV7-7 and TRBJ2-2; TRBD1 is a possible D gene (6 bases). The germline V gene has CDR1 SSHAT and CDR2 FNYEAQ (reference sequence). The CDR3 runs to 13 residues. CDR3 region: CASSSTGSGELFF. The CDR3 region has the DNA TGTGCTAGCAGCTCAACAGGGTCCGGGGAGCTGTTTTTT. The entire variable domain, with the rest obtained from reference TRBV7-7 and TRBJ2-2, is as follows: GAGVSQSPRYKVTKRGQDVTLRCDPISSHATLYWYQQALGQGPEFLTYFNYEAQPDKSGLPSDRFSAERPEGSISTLTIQRTEQRDSAMYRCASSSTGSGELFFGEGSRLTVL.

Comment on this clonotype: Given a much more abundant clone one base away, this may be a read error. The CDR3 ends on some other residue instead of the conserved phenylalanine or tryptophan, so this is likely a read error. The chain joins TRBV30 to TRBJ1-5; 8 nucleotides match TRBD1. The trim removed 1 base at V and 3 bases at J, leaving 5 bases unmatched. The V gene's germline CDR1 is GTSNPN and CDR2 SVGIG (reference sequence). The CDR3 length is 15 residues. CDR3 residues: CAWSGPGGNNQPQHL. DNA for the CDR3: TGTGCCTGGAGTGGTCCAGGGGGCAACAATCAGCCCCAGCATCTT.

The chain combines TRBV12-5 with TRBJ1-1; the match to TRBD1 covers 9 bases. The germline V gene has CDR1 LGHNT and CDR2 FRNRAP. There are 17 residues in the CDR3. V lost 2 bases and J lost 2; bases outside the gene matches: 9. CDR3 nucleotide sequence: TGTGCTAGTGGTTTGTTAGTCGGACAGGGGACCAACACTGAAGCTTTCTTT. Protein product: CASGLLVGQGTNTEAFF. Full variable domain (rest looked up from reference TRBV12-5 and TRBJ1-1): DARVTQTPRHKVTEMGQEVTMRCQPILGHNTVFWYRQTMMQGLELLAYFRNRAPLDDSGMPKDRFSAEMPDATLATLKIQPSEPRDSAVYFCASGLLVGQGTNTEAFFGQGTRLTVV.

This clonotype was counted at least ten times. CDR3 loop: CASSLGPGGDEKLFF. DNA for the CDR3: TGCGCCAGCAGCTTGGGTCCCGGCGGGGATGAAAAACTGTTTTTT. V gene TRBV5-1 combines with J gene TRBJ1-4; no firm D call. This CDR3 has 15 amino acids. The V end was cut by 0 bases, the J end by 6 bases, with 12 bases between. Germline V gene sequence: CDR1 SGHRS, CDR2 YFSETQ.

This clonotype was seen a few times. The chain uses TRBV9 and TRBJ1-1; D is ambiguous. Germline V lookup: CDR1 SGDLS, CDR2 YYNGEE. This CDR3 spans 15 amino acids. The V and J ends lost 0 bases and 3 bases respectively, with 12 bases between them. This CDR3 reads CASSVGAAHYTEAFF. Here the CDR3 DNA reads TGTGCCAGCAGCGTAGGGGCAGCTCATTACACTGAAGCTTTCTTT. Variable domain in full (rest from reference TRBV9 and TRBJ1-1): DSGVTQTPKHLITATGQRVTLRCSPRSGDLSVYWYQQSLDQGLQFLIQYYNGEERAKGNILERFSAQQFPDLHSELNLSSLELGDSALYFCASSVGAAHYTEAFFGQGTRLTVV.

The sample holds many counts of this clonotype. This sequence joins TRBV27 and TRBJ2-2; D unclear. In germline, CDR1 is MNHEY, CDR2 SMNVEV (reference sequence). With 5 bases removed from V and 5 bases from J, the gap between germline ends came to 6 bases. This CDR3 region has 12 residues. This CDR3 reads CASSPVTGELFF. DNA for the CDR3: TGTGCCAGCAGTCCAGTGACCGGGGAGCTGTTTTTT.

The CDR3 DNA follows: TGTGCCAGTAGTATATCGGAGAACACTGAAGCTTTCTTT. This gives the protein CASSISENTEAFF. The chain has TRBV19 and TRBJ1-1; D ambiguous. Per germline, CDR1 LNHDA and CDR2 SQIVND (reference sequence). This CDR3 has 13 residues. V lost 2 bases and J 1 base, leaving 5 bases between the germline ends.

This clonotype was detected only once. The J gene is TRBJ2-1, the V gene TRBV6-1; a possible D gene is TRBD2 (6 bases). This CDR3 has 13 amino acids. The germline CDR1 and CDR2 sequences are MNHNS and SASEGT. Trimming cost V 3 bases and J 9 bases, with 12 bases left between them. The CDR3 here is CASSDRLEGEQFF. For the CDR3, the DNA is TGTGCCAGCAGTGACCGATTGGAGGGTGAGCAGTTCTTC.

The table lists this clonotype with many counts. V usage is TRBV30 and J usage is TRBJ2-7; D is tentatively TRBD1 or TRBD2 (5 bases each). The ends were cut back, 5 bases at V and 6 bases at J, with 20 bases in the middle. This CDR3 comprises 14 residues. Germline assignment: CDR1 GTSNPN and CDR2 SVGIG (reference sequence). This CDR3 reads CAWRGGDWGREQYF. CDR3 in DNA: TGTGCCTGGCGGGGCGGAGACTGGGGCCGCGAGCAGTACTTC.

This clonotype showed up many times. The rearrangement uses TRBV12-3 or TRBV12-4 and TRBJ1-5, with 7 bases lining up with TRBD1. There are 15 residues in the CDR3. J was trimmed by 4 bases and V by 6 bases; bases with no gene match: 9. As DNA, the CDR3 is TGTGCCAGCAGCCCACCTGGGACAGCAAATCAGCCCCAGCATTTT. It is translated as CASSPPGTANQPQHF.

The sample holds a few counts of this clonotype. This sequence joins TRBV7-9 and TRBJ1-1; unclear D gene. The ends were cut back, 6 bases at V and 3 bases at J, with 14 bases in the middle. Germline CDR1 is SEHNR and CDR2 is FQNEAQ (reference sequence). CDR3 length: 14 amino acids. This CDR3 reads CASSTGGVYTEAFF. CDR3 nucleotide sequence: TGTGCCAGCAGTACCGGCGGGGTTTACACTGAAGCTTTCTTT.

CDR3 region: CASSPKAGGPGDTQYF. As DNA, the CDR3 is TGTGCCAGCAGCCCGAAAGCGGGGGGGCCGGGAGATACGCAGTATTTT. This chain connects TRBV9 to TRBJ2-3; 10 bases are a match to TRBD2. V gave up 4 bases and J gave up 5 bases; unmatched junction bases: 10. Germline V gives CDR1 SGDLS, CDR2 YYNGEE. This CDR3 is built from 16 residues.

On this clonotype: Being one base from a much bigger clone, this may be a read error. V is TRBV29-1 and J is TRBJ2-3; TRBD1 matches 7 bases. This CDR3 is built from 14 residues. Germline V gives CDR1 SQVTM, CDR2 ANQGSEA. DNA for the CDR3: TGCAGCGCCCTAACAGGGGCCGGGGCAGATATGCAGTATTTT. Translated, it gives CSALTGAGADMQYF.

This chain uses TRBV5-4 with TRBJ2-5; perhaps TRBD2 as D (5 bases). The CDR3 covers 13 residues. CDR1 is SGHNT and CDR2 is YYREEE in the germline V gene (reference sequence). V lost 0 bases to trimming and J lost 6 bases, with 9 bases between them. CDR3 protein: CASSLEGGQTQYF. CDR3 sequence (DNA): TGTGCCAGCAGCTTGGAGGGCGGGCAGACCCAGTACTTC.

This chain links TRBV20-1 with TRBJ1-2, with no clear D. This CDR3 is built from 13 residues. Germline lookup yields CDR1 DFQATT and CDR2 SNEGSKA (reference sequence). Deletions cut 3 bases from V and 4 bases from J, with 12 bases between. Written as DNA, the CDR3 is TGCAGTGCTAGTACGCAAACTATCTATGGCTACACCTTC. The encoded protein is CSASTQTIYGYTF.

The rearrangement links TRBV24-1 to TRBJ2-1; TRBD2 is a possible D gene (6 bases). Trimming stripped 3 bases from V and 10 bases from J, with 12 bases between. Germline lookup yields CDR1 KGHDR and CDR2 SFDVKD. The CDR3 extends over 13 amino acids. CDR3 DNA sequence: TGTGCCACCAGTGATCAGGGACTGACAGAGCAGTTCTTC. As protein: CATSDQGLTEQFF.

This clonotype was counted at least ten times. The chain uses TRBV5-1 and TRBJ1-6, with D perhaps TRBD1 (5 bases). From germline, CDR1 is SGHRS and CDR2 YFSETQ. This CDR3 has 16 residues. Trimming left V 2 bases short and J 1 base short, with 10 bases between. The CDR3 bases are TGCGCCAGCAGCTTAGACCAGGGATCCTATAATTCACCCCTCCACTTT. Protein product: CASSLDQGSYNSPLHF.

This clonotype was detected ten times or more. The chain is built from TRBV2 and TRBJ1-1; D not certain. The CDR3 extends over 14 amino acids. V lost 4 bases, J lost 6 bases, and 15 bases lay in between. Per germline, CDR1 SNHLY and CDR2 FYNNEI. The CDR3 region has the DNA TGTGCCAGCAGTGGTGGTCTCGAGGAGGCTGAAGCTTTCTTT. It codes for CASSGGLEEAEAFF.

The sample holds many counts of this clonotype. This chain uses TRBV5-1 with TRBJ2-5; a weak D match, TRBD1 (6 bases). CDR1 is SGHRS, CDR2 YFSETQ, per germline. This CDR3 has 15 residues. V lost 1 base and J lost 4, with 14 bases in between. CDR3 amino acids: CASSLLGANRETQYF. The CDR3 DNA reads as TGCGCCAGCAGCTTGTTGGGGGCGAATAGAGAGACCCAGTACTTC.

In its sample, this clonotype was seen many times. The J gene is TRBJ2-5, the V gene TRBV12-3 or TRBV12-4; 7 bases fit TRBD2. Germline trimming cut 3 bases from V and 3 bases from J; bases unmatched to any gene: 7. This CDR3 region has 15 residues. Here the CDR3 DNA reads TGTGCCAGCAGTTTTTGGTTGGCGGGGGAAGAGACCCAGTACTTC. It translates to CASSFWLAGEETQYF.

The gene calls are TRBV5-1 and TRBJ2-5, with 8 bases aligning to TRBD2. Germline V gene lookup returns CDR1 SGHRS and CDR2 YFSETQ. This CDR3 comprises 15 residues. J was trimmed by 4 bases and V by 5 bases; bases with no gene match: 10. In nucleotides, the CDR3 is TGCGCCAGCAGAGGGCAGAGCGGGAGAGCAGAGACCCAGTACTTC. Translating it yields CASRGQSGRAETQYF. The full variable domain, completed using reference TRBV5-1 and TRBJ2-5, is KAGVTQTPRYLIKTRGQQVTLSCSPISGHRSVSWYQQTPGQGLQFLFEYFSETQRNKGNFPGRFSGRQFSNSRSEMNVSTLELGDSALYLCASRGQSGRAETQYFGPGTRLLVL.

In its sample, this clonotype was seen a few times. This sequence joins TRBV28 and TRBJ1-1; TRBD1 might be the D (6 bases). Per germline, CDR1 MDHEN and CDR2 SYDVKM. The V end lost 2 bases, the J end lost 4 bases, and 8 bases lay between the germline ends. The CDR3 sequence is 13 residues long. CDR3 residues: CASSLLGATEAFF. The CDR3 region has the DNA TGTGCCAGCAGTTTACTGGGGGCCACTGAAGCTTTCTTT.

This clonotype was found many times. This chain uses TRBV5-1 with TRBJ1-1; D perhaps matches TRBD1 (5 bases). The CDR3 loop spans 14 amino acids. The germline V and J ends were trimmed by 3 bases and 4 bases, with 13 bases remaining between them. The germline gives CDR1 SGHRS, CDR2 YFSETQ. CDR3 protein: CASSSGRESTEAFF. The CDR3 DNA reads as TGCGCCAGCAGCTCGGGGCGGGAGTCCACTGAAGCTTTCTTT.

The J gene is TRBJ1-2, the V gene TRBV29-1; possibly TRBD1 for D (6 bases). Germline V gene lookup returns CDR1 SQVTM and CDR2 ANQGSEA. The CDR3 runs 14 residues. V lost 1 base, J lost 7 bases, and 16 bases lay in between. Written as DNA, the CDR3 is TGCAGCGTTGAAGCCCGAACAGGGTCGGCTGGCTACACCTTC. Residues: CSVEARTGSAGYTF.

The rearrangement uses TRBV30 and TRBJ2-2; possible D gene TRBD1, 5 bases. Trimming removed 0 bases from V and 1 base from J, with 9 bases in between. This CDR3 spans 15 amino acids. Germline CDR1 is GTSNPN and CDR2 is SVGIG (reference sequence). In nucleotides, the CDR3 is TGTGCCTGGAGTGTAGGTACAGGGAACACCGGGGAGCTGTTTTTT. Protein sequence: CAWSVGTGNTGELFF.